A selection of T cell receptor beta chains follows, all from one sample in a study of T cells after yellow fever vaccination. MiXCR, run by TCRdb on the 5' RACE reads, gives a single entry per CDR3 protein. Here the sample spans roughly 110,000 distinct CDR3 sequences, 8.4% being singletons. This specimen consisted of CD8+ T cells sorted from PBMCs, obtained 45 days after the yellow fever booster vaccination. Source of these receptors: a man aged 30 to 45 who received the YFV17D yellow fever vaccine. The CDR3 runs from the conserved cysteine through the conserved F or W. A D gene is named only where the DNA matches it firmly. Not all rows give a size; the values are once, few, many and, for expanded clones, a class.

J,D,size,V,CDR3,DNA
TRBJ2-5,TRBD2,many,TRBV7-2,CASRSSGTSGQETQYF,TGTGCCAGCAGATCCTCGGGGACTAGCGGCCAAGAGACCCAGTACTTC
TRBJ2-7,NA,NA,TRBV27,CASSLSGGLGSYEQYF,TGTGCCAGCAGTTTATCCGGGGGGCTCGGCTCCTACGAGCAGTACTTC
TRBJ2-3,TRBD2,few,TRBV2,CASSPGTSGKEPTDTQYF,TGTGCCAGCAGTCCAGGGACTAGCGGGAAAGAACCCACAGATACGCAGTATTTT
TRBJ1-5,NA,NA,TRBV6-5,CASSYDDSANQPQHF,TGTGCCAGCAGTTACGACGACAGCGCAAATCAGCCCCAGCATTTT
TRBJ2-5,NA,few,TRBV11-2,CASSSLAYQETQYF,TGTGCCAGCAGCTCACTAGCTTACCAAGAGACCCAGTACTTC
TRBJ2-3,NA,few,TRBV7-2,CASSFLGSGGGTDTQYF,TGTGCCAGCAGCTTCCTGGGTAGCGGAGGGGGGACAGATACGCAGTATTTT
TRBJ2-7,TRBD1,many,TRBV5-1,CASSFGQGAPEQYF,TGCGCCAGCAGCTTTGGACAGGGGGCTCCCGAGCAGTACTTC
TRBJ2-1,NA,many,TRBV9,CASSVDYNEQFF,TGTGCCAGCAGCGTCGATTACAATGAGCAGTTCTTC
TRBJ1-5,NA,many,TRBV7-9,CASSRWDQPQHF,TGTGCCAGCAGCCGATGGGATCAGCCCCAGCATTTT
TRBJ2-7,NA,many,TRBV3-1,CASSQDPGYYEQYF,TGTGCCAGCAGCCAAGACCCAGGGTACTACGAGCAGTACTTC
TRBJ2-3,TRBD2,many,TRBV5-1,CASSGMAGGPDTQYF,TGCGCCAGCAGCGGGATGGCGGGAGGTCCGGATACGCAGTATTTT
TRBJ2-1,NA,few,TRBV27,CASRVGGGEQFF,TGTGCCAGCCGGGTAGGTGGAGGTGAGCAGTTCTTC
TRBJ2-5,TRBD2,many,TRBV30,CAWNALAGTRGETQYF,TGTGCCTGGAATGCGCTAGCGGGAACGAGGGGAGAGACCCAGTACTTC
TRBJ2-5,TRBD1,many,TRBV4-2,CASSRQGTQETQYF,TGTGCCAGCAGCCGACAGGGAACCCAAGAGACCCAGTACTTC
TRBJ2-7,NA,few,TRBV15,CATSSQGSHEQYF,TGTGCCACCAGCTCACAGGGTTCCCACGAGCAGTACTTC
TRBJ2-5,TRBD2,few,TRBV7-2,CASIPGLAGGGETQYF,TGTGCCAGCATACCGGGACTAGCGGGAGGAGGAGAGACCCAGTACTTC
TRBJ2-7,TRBD2,many,TRBV28,CASSSSGRVYEQYF,TGTGCCAGCAGTAGTAGCGGGAGGGTTTACGAGCAGTACTTC
TRBJ2-1,TRBD2,many,TRBV18,CASSPEPSGRWDNEQFF,TGTGCCAGCTCACCGGAACCTAGCGGGAGATGGGACAATGAGCAGTTCTTC
TRBJ1-5,NA,many,TRBV12-3/TRBV12-4,CASNPTGNQPQHF,TGTGCCAGCAATCCCACCGGGAATCAGCCCCAGCATTTT
TRBJ2-3,NA,NA,TRBV7-3,CASSPPSADTQYF,TGTGCCAGCAGCCCCCCCTCTGCGGATACGCAGTATTTT
TRBJ1-5,NA,NA,TRBV5-8,CASSLPGHGNQPQHF,TGTGCCAGCAGCTTACCGGGACACGGCAATCAGCCCCAGCATTTT
TRBJ2-7,NA,NA,TRBV6-1,CASSRRQLHEQYF,TGTGCCAGCAGCCGGCGGCAGCTACACGAGCAGTACTTC
TRBJ2-7,NA,many,TRBV4-2,CASSLEGEAYEQYF,TGTGCCAGCAGCCTAGAGGGGGAGGCCTACGAGCAGTACTTC
TRBJ2-1,TRBD2,many,TRBV6-2/TRBV6-3,CASSYSETGRESSYNEQFF,TGTGCCAGCAGTTACTCCGAGACGGGGCGGGAGAGCTCCTACAATGAGCAGTTCTTC
TRBJ2-1,NA,many,TRBV15,CATSRADLSYNEQFF,TGTGCCACCAGCAGAGCGGACCTCTCCTACAATGAGCAGTTCTTC
TRBJ1-1,NA,once,TRBV7-3,CASSTPGLNTEAFF,TGTGCCAGCAGCACCCCCGGGTTGAACACTGAAGCTTTCTTT
TRBJ2-7,NA,few,TRBV20-1,CSAWDSGRGEQYF,TGCAGTGCTTGGGATAGCGGAAGAGGCGAGCAGTACTTC
TRBJ2-5,NA,many,TRBV6-5,CASSYGLEPQETQYF,TGTGCCAGCAGTTACGGGCTAGAGCCTCAAGAGACCCAGTACTTC
TRBJ2-7,TRBD2,NA,TRBV5-1,CASRLAGDFYEQYF,TGCGCCAGCAGGCTAGCGGGAGACTTCTACGAGCAGTACTTC
TRBJ2-5,TRBD1,NA,TRBV30,CAWSQGAGRAETQYF,TGTGCCTGGAGTCAGGGGGCAGGGCGGGCAGAGACCCAGTACTTC
TRBJ1-1,NA,few,TRBV5-6,CASSWAGQGNTEAFF,TGTGCCAGCAGCTGGGCTGGCCAGGGGAACACTGAAGCTTTCTTT
TRBJ2-7,TRBD2,few,TRBV29-1,CSVELAGLYEQYF,TGCAGCGTTGAACTAGCGGGGCTCTACGAGCAGTACTTC